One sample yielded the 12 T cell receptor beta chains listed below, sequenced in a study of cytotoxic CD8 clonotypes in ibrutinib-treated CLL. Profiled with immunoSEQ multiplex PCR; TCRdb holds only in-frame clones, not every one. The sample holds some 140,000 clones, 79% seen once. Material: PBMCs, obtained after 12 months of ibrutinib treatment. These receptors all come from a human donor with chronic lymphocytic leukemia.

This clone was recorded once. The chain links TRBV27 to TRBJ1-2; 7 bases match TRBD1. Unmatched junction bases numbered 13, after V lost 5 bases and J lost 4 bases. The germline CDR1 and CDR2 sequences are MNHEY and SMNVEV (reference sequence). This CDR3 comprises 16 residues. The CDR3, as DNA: TGTGCCAGCAGTGCCCGGGACAGACCATTGACCTATGGCTACACCTTC. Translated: CASSARDRPLTYGYTF.

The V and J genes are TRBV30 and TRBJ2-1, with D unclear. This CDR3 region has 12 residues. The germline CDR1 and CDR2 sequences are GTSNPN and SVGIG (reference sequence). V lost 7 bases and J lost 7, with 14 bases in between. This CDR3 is CASSPKGNEQFF. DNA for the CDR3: TGTGCCTCCTCCCCTAAAGGGAATGAGCAGTTCTTC. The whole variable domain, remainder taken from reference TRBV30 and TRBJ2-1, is SQTIHQWPATLVQPVGSPLSLECTVEGTSNPNLYWYRQAAGRGLQLLFYSVGIGQISSEVPQNLSASRPQDRQFILSSKKLLLSDSGFYLCASSPKGNEQFFGPGTRLTVL.

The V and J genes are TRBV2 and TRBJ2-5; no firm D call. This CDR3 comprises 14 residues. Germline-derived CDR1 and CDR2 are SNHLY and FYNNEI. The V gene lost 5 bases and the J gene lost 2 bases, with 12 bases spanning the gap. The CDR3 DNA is TGTGCCAGCAGTAAACCGGTGGCTCAAGAGACCCAGTACTTC. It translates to CASSKPVAQETQYF.

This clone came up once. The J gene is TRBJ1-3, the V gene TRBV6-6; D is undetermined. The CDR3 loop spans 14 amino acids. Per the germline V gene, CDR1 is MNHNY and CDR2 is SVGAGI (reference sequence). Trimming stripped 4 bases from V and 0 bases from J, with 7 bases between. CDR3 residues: CASSFGSSGNTIYF. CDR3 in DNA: TGTGCCAGCAGTTTCGGGAGCTCTGGAAACACCATATATTTT.

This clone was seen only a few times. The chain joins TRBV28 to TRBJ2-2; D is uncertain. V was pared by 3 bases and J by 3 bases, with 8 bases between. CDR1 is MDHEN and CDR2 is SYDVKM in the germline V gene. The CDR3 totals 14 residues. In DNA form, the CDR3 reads TGTGCCAGCAGTTTTCAGGTAGACACCGGGGAGCTGTTTTTT. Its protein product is CASSFQVDTGELFF. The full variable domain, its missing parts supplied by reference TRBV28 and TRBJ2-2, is DVKVTQSSRYLVKRTGEKVFLECVQDMDHENMFWYRQDPGLGLRLIYFSYDVKMKEKGDIPEGYSVSREKKERFSLILESASTNQTSMYLCASSFQVDTGELFFGEGSRLTVL.

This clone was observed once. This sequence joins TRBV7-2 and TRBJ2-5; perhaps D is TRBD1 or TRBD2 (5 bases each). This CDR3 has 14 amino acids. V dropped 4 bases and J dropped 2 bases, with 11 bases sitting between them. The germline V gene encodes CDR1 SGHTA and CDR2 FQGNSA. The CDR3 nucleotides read TGTGCCAGCAGCTCGACCGGGACGCAAGAGACCCAGTACTTC. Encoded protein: CASSSTGTQETQYF. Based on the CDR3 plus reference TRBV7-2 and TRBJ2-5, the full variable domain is GAGVSQSPSNKVTEKGKDVELRCDPISGHTALYWYRQSLGQGLEFLIYFQGNSAPDKSGLPSDRFSAERTGGSVSTLTIQRTQQEDSAVYLCASSSTGTQETQYFGPGTRLLVL.

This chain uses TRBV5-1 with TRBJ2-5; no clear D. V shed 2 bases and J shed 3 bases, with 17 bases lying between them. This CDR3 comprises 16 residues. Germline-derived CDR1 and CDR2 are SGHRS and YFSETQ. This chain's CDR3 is CASSFAEDAKKETQYF. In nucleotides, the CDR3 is TGCGCCAGCAGCTTCGCCGAAGACGCTAAGAAAGAGACCCAGTACTTC.

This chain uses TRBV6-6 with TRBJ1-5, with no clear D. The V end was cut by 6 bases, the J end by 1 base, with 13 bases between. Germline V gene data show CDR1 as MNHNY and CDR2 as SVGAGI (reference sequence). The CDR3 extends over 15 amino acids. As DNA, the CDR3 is TGTGCCAGCAGAAGCCGTGGGAGCAGCAATCAGCCCCAGCATTTT. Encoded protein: CASRSRGSSNQPQHF.

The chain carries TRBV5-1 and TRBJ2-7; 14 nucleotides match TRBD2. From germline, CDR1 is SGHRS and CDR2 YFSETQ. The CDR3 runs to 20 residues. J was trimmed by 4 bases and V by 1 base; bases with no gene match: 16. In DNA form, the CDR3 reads TGCGCCAGCAGCTTGCCTCCGGGACTAGCGGGAGCGGGTGTCGGGTACGAGCAGTACTTC. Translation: CASSLPPGLAGAGVGYEQYF.

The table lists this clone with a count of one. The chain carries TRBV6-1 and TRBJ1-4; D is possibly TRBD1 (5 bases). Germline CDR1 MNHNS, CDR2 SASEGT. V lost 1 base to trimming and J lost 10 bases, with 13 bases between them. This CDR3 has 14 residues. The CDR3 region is CASSEGQFYVKLFF. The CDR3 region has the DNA TGTGCCAGCAGTGAAGGACAGTTTTATGTAAAACTGTTTTTT.

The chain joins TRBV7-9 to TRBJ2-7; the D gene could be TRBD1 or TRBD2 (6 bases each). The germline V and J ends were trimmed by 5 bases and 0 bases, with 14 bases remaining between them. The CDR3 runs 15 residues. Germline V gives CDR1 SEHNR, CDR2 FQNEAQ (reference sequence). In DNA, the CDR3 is TGTGCCAGCAGCCCAAAGGGGGGCCTCTCCTACGAGCAGTACTTC. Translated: CASSPKGGLSYEQYF.

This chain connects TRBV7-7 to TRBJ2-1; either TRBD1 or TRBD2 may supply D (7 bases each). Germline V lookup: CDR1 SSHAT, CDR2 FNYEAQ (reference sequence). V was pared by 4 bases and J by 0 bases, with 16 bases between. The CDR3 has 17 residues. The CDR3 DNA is TGTGCCAGCAGCTCCGAAGCGGGACAGAGCTCCTACAATGAGCAGTTCTTC. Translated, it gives CASSSEAGQSSYNEQFF.